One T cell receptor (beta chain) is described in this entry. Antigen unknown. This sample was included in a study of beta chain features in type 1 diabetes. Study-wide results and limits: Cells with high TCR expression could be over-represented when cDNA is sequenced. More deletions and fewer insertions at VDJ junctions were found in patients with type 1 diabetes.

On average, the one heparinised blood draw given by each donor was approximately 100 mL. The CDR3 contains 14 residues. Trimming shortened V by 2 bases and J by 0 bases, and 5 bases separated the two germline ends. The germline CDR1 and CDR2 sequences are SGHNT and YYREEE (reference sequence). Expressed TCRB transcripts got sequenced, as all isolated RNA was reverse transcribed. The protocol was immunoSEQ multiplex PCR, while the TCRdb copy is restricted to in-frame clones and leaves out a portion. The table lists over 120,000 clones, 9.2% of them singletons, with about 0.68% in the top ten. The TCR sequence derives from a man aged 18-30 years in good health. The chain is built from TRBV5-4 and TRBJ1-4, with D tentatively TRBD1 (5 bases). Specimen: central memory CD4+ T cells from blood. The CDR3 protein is CASSLQATNEKLFF. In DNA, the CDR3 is TGTGCCAGCAGCTTACAGGCAACTAATGAAAAACTGTTTTTT.